This T cell receptor beta chain was sequenced during a study of glioma-infiltrating T cells. Study results and caveats: Gliomas, especially low-grade, showed above-expected tissue-blood divergence; non-neoplastic patients showed below.

This clonotype was observed a handful of times. Its matching antigen is unknown. Using RNA template, CDR3s of TCR alpha and beta were amplified with iRepertoire arm-PCR. TCRdb recomputed calls from the multiplex PCR reads with MiXCR, one row per CDR3 protein. This table holds some 18,000 distinct CDR3 sequences, 55% to 75% found once. The receptor's source is a human donor with low-grade glioma or glioblastoma, undergoing nonglioma brain surgery, or in good health (not recorded which). The sequenced material came from glioma tissue, nonneoplastic brain tissue, or PBMCs (not recorded which).

The CDR3 DNA follows: TGTGCCAGCAGTTCCCGTTACGAGCAGTACTTC. Translation gives CASSSRYEQYF. V is TRBV6-1 and J is TRBJ2-7; D gene uncertain. The V and J ends lost 5 bases and 4 bases respectively, with 6 bases between them. The CDR3 contains 11 residues. Germline V CDR1 and CDR2: MNHNS, SASEGT.